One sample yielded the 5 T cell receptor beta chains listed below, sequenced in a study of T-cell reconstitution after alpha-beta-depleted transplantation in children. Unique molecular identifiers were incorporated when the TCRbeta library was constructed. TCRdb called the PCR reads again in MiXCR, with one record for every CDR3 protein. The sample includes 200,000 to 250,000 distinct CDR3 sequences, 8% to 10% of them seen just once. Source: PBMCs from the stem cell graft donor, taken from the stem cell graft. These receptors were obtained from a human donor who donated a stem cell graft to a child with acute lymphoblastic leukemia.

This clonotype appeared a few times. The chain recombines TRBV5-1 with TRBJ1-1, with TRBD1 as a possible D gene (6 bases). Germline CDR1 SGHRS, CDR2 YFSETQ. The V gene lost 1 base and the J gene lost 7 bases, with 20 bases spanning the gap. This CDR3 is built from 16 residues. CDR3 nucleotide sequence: TGCGCCAGCAGCTTGATGACAGGAACCCCAAAACGTGAAGCTTTCTTT. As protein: CASSLMTGTPKREAFF.

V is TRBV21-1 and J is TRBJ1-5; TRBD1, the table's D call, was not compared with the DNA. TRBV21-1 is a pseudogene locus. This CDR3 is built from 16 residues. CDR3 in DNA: TGTGCCAGCAGCACCCCCGGGACAGGGGGCAATCAGCCCCAGCATTTT. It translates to CASSTPGTGGNQPQHF.

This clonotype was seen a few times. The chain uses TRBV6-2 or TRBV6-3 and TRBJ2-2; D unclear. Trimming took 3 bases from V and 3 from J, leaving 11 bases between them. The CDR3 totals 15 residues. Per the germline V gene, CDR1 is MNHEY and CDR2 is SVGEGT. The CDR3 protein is CASSYRGIDTGELFF. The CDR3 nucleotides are TGTGCCAGCAGTTATCGCGGAATAGACACCGGGGAGCTGTTTTTT.

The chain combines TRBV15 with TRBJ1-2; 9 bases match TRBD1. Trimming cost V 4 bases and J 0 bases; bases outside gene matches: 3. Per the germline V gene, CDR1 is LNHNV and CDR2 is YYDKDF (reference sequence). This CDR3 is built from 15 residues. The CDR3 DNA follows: TGTGCCACCAGCACGGGACAGGGAGCTAACTATGGCTACACCTTC. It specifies CATSTGQGANYGYTF. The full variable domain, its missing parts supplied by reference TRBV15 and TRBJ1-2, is DAMVIQNPRYQVTQFGKPVTLSCSQTLNHNVMYWYQQKSSQAPKLLFHYYDKDFNNEADTPDNFQSRRPNTSFCFLDIRSPGLGDTAMYLCATSTGQGANYGYTFGSGTRLTVV.

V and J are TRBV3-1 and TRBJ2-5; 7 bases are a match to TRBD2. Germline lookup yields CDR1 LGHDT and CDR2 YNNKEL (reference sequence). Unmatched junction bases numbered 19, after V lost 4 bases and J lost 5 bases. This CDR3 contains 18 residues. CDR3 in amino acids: CASSRTSGLWIGAETQYF. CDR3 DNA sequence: TGTGCCAGCAGCCGCACGTCGGGACTATGGATAGGAGCGGAGACCCAGTACTTC.